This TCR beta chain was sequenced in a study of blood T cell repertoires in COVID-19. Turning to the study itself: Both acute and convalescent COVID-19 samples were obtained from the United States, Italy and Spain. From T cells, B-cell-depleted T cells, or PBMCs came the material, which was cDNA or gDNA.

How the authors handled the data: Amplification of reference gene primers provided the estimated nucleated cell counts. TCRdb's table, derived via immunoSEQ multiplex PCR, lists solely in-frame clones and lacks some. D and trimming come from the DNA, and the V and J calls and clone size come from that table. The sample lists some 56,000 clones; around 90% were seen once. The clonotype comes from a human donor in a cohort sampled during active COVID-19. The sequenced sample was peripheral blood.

CDR3 amino acids: CASSTRQEYEQYF. Written as DNA, the CDR3 is TGTGCCAGCAGTACCCGACAAGAGTACGAGCAGTACTTC. The chain couples TRBV27 to TRBJ2-7; no clear D. The CDR3 is 13 amino acids. The V end lost 5 bases, the J end lost 4 bases, and 12 bases lay between the germline ends. The germline V gene encodes CDR1 MNHEY and CDR2 SMNVEV (reference sequence).